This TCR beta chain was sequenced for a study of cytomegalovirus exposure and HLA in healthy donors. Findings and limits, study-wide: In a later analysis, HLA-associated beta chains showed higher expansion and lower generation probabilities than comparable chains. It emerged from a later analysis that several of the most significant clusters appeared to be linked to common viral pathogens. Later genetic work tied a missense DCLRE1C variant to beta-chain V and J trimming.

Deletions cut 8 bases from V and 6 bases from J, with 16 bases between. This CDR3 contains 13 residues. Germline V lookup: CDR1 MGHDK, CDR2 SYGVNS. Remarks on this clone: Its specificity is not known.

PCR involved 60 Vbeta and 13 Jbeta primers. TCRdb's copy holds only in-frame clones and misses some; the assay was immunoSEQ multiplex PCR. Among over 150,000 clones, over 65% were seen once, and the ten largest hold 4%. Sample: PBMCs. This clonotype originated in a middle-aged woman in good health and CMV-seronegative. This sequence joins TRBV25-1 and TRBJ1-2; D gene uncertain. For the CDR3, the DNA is TGTGCCAGCCTAGGGTGGGGAGAGGATGGCTACACCTTC. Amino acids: CASLGWGEDGYTF.